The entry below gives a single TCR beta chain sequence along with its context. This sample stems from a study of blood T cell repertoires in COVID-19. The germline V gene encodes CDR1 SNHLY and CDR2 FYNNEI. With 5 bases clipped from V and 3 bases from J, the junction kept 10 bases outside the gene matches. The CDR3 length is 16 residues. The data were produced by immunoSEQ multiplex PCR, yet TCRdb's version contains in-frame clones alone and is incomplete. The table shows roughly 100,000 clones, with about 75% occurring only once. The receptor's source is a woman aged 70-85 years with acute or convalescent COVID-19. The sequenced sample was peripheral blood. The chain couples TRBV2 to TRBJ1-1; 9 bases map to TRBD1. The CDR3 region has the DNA TGTGCCAGCAGTTTCCAGATGACAGGGGGGTACACTGAAGCTTTCTTT. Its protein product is CASSFQMTGGYTEAFF.